A single sample is the source of the 8 T cell receptor beta chains below, sequenced in a study of OX40 agonist ivuxolimab in advanced cancers. Sequencing used immunoSEQ multiplex PCR; TCRdb keeps in-frame clones, though not all of them. The data show more than 50,000 clones, with roughly three quarters seen just once and about 2.3% held by the top ten. The material was CD4+ or CD8+ T cells sorted from blood, obtained in a trial of the OX40 agonist ivuxolimab. These receptors were taken from an adult with an advanced solid tumor such as melanoma, head and neck, liver or kidney cancer.

This clone was recorded a few times. This chain joins TRBV5-4 and TRBJ1-2, with D possibly being TRBD1 (5 bases). The CDR3 is 16 residues long. The ends were cut back, 4 bases at V and 2 bases at J, with 18 bases in the middle. Germline V gene sequence: CDR1 SGHNT, CDR2 YYREEE (reference sequence). The CDR3 DNA sequence: TGTGCCAGCAGCCCACGCCGGGGGGTAGGAAACTATGGCTACACCTTC. Encoded protein: CASSPRRGVGNYGYTF.

CDR3 DNA sequence: TGTGCCAGTAGTTTCGGGACAGACTCTTGGGAGCAGTACTTC. Encoded protein: CASSFGTDSWEQYF. This chain joins TRBV19 and TRBJ2-7; 7 bases line up with TRBD1. The length of the CDR3 is 14 residues. The germline V gene encodes CDR1 LNHDA and CDR2 SQIVND (reference sequence). V shed 5 bases, J shed 7 bases, and the junction held 11 bases outside the gene matches.

The J gene is TRBJ2-7, the V gene TRBV5-4, with 9 bases fitting TRBD2. CDR1 and CDR2 from the germline V gene are SGHNT and YYREEE (reference sequence). Unmatched junction bases numbered 6, after V lost 3 bases and J lost 2 bases. CDR3 length equals 15 residues. The CDR3 spells CASSSGTSRTYEQYF. Written as DNA, the CDR3 is TGTGCCAGCAGCTCCGGGACTAGCCGAACCTACGAGCAGTACTTC.

This clone was detected only once. The chain has TRBV27 and TRBJ2-2; D not resolved. This CDR3 is 14 amino acids long. Germline V CDR1 and CDR2: MNHEY, SMNVEV (reference sequence). V was clipped by 7 bases and J by 2 bases, with 11 bases between them. The DNA of the CDR3 is TGTGCCAGCACCCAACAAACCAACACCGGGGAGCTGTTTTTT. It translates to CASTQQTNTGELFF.

As for this clone: Sequence at one end of the junction differs from germline and may be a read error. The rearrangement uses TRBV5-5 and TRBJ1-2; D is unresolved. The CDR3 extends over 14 amino acids. Per germline, CDR1 SGHKS and CDR2 YYEKEE (reference sequence). Here the CDR3 reads CASNLGGSNYGYTF. The CDR3 DNA reads TGTGCCAGCAACTTGGGAGGGTCCAACTATGGCTACACCTTC.

This clone was seen once. The gene calls are TRBV6-1 and TRBJ2-7, with 7 nucleotides matching TRBD2. CDR1 MNHNS and CDR2 SASEGT come from the germline V gene. This CDR3 is 14 amino acids long. V shed 6 bases, J shed 7 bases, and the junction held 12 bases outside the gene matches. The CDR3 sequence is CASREGWEGQEQYF. The CDR3 nucleotides are TGTGCCAGCAGGGAGGGGTGGGAGGGTCAGGAGCAGTACTTC.

The rearrangement links TRBV5-1 to TRBJ2-1, with no clear D. The CDR3 runs to 15 residues. Trimming took off 0 bases at V and 7 bases at J, with 14 bases between the two ends. Germline V gives CDR1 SGHRS, CDR2 YFSETQ. CDR3 sequence reads: CASSLAGSGANEQFF. CDR3 bases: TGCGCCAGCAGCTTGGCCGGGTCAGGTGCGAATGAGCAGTTCTTC.

In regard to this clone: The junction and the germline gene differ at one end; a read error may be behind it. The chain carries TRBV7-9 and TRBJ2-3; 7 nucleotides agree with TRBD2. CDR1 and CDR2 from the germline V gene are SEHNR and FQNEAQ (reference sequence). The CDR3 runs to 15 residues. CDR3 nucleotide sequence: TGTGCCAGCAGCCATAGCGGGTTTCACACAAATACGCAGTATTTT. Translation gives CASSHSGFHTNTQYF.